These T cell receptor beta chains were read from a single sample in a study of T-cell memory formation after mild COVID-19. TCRdb reprocessed the 5' RACE reads with MiXCR, giving one entry per CDR3 protein. Here the sample spans roughly 560,000 distinct CDR3 sequences, roughly 22% being singletons. Input material: PBMCs or a T cell subset sorted from them (not recorded which). The receptor source for this set is an adult woman who had mild COVID-19 (a few samples of this study predate the infection). Cell type and time point are not known. The CDR3 runs from the conserved cysteine through the conserved F or W. A D gene is named only where the DNA matches it firmly. Size is omitted from some rows. Given values are once, few, many or a class for expanded clones.

D | size | J | V | CDR3 | DNA
NA | NA | TRBJ1-2 | TRBV29-1 | CSVNQNYGYTF | TGCAGCGTCAATCAGAACTATGGCTACACCTTC
TRBD1 | NA | TRBJ1-2 | TRBV29-1 | CSVRSGTGFYGYTF | TGCAGCGTTCGATCCGGGACAGGGTTTTATGGCTACACCTTC
NA | NA | TRBJ2-1 | TRBV9 | CASSRGGPRGYNEQFF | TGTGCCAGCAGCAGGGGGGGTCCCCGGGGCTACAATGAGCAGTTCTTC
NA | NA | TRBJ2-5 | TRBV5-1 | CASSPQESEETQYF | TGCGCCAGCAGCCCTCAGGAGTCGGAAGAGACCCAGTACTTC
NA | few | TRBJ1-3 | TRBV5-1 | CASSLQGPSGNTIYF | TGCGCCAGCAGCCTTCAGGGTCCCTCTGGAAACACCATATATTTT
NA | NA | TRBJ1-2 | TRBV7-9 | CASSKDNYGYTF | TGTGCCAGCAGCAAAGATAACTATGGCTACACCTTC
NA | NA | TRBJ2-1 | TRBV9 | CASSVAPEKGEQFF | TGTGCCAGCAGCGTAGCCCCTGAGAAGGGTGAGCAGTTCTTC
TRBD2 | NA | TRBJ2-1 | TRBV6-6 | CASSYSPGTTNEQFF | TGTGCCAGCAGTTACTCCCCCGGGACTACTAATGAGCAGTTCTTC
NA | NA | TRBJ2-5 | TRBV10-3 | CAISELIGSGETQYF | TGTGCCATCAGTGAGTTAATAGGGTCCGGGGAGACCCAGTACTTC
NA | NA | TRBJ1-1 | TRBV29-1 | CSVRTPGAEAFF | TGCAGCGTTCGTACCCCAGGGGCTGAAGCTTTCTTT
NA | few | TRBJ1-2 | TRBV27 | CASRPSWGPPYGYTF | TGTGCCAGCAGACCGTCGTGGGGACCGCCTTATGGCTACACCTTC
NA | few | TRBJ2-3 | TRBV7-9 | CASSLVPGTDTQYF | TGTGCCAGCAGCTTAGTTCCGGGAACAGATACGCAGTATTTT
NA | many | TRBJ2-3 | TRBV7-9 | CASSVIGDTQYF | TGTGCCAGCAGCGTAATCGGGGATACGCAGTATTTT
TRBD1 | few | TRBJ2-3 | TRBV4-1 | CASSQQGSPNTDTQYF | TGCGCCAGCAGTCAACAGGGGTCCCCAAACACAGATACGCAGTATTTT
NA | few | TRBJ2-1 | TRBV9 | CASSGGRIQFF | TGTGCCAGCAGCGGAGGACGTATCCAGTTCTTC
NA | NA | TRBJ2-1 | TRBV15 | CATGGSSSYNEQFF | TGTGCCACCGGGGGGTCTAGCTCCTACAATGAGCAGTTCTTC
NA | few | TRBJ2-3 | TRBV24-1 | CATSAPPTDTQYF | TGTGCCACCAGTGCCCCCCCCACAGATACGCAGTATTTT
NA | many | TRBJ2-1 | TRBV3-1 | CASSQGASANEQFF | TGTGCCAGCAGCCAAGGAGCAAGCGCCAATGAGCAGTTCTTC
TRBD1 | few | TRBJ1-1 | TRBV9 | CASSVGTGNTEAFF | TGTGCCAGCAGCGTCGGGACAGGGAACACTGAAGCTTTCTTT
NA | NA | TRBJ2-1 | TRBV3-1 | CASSQDWDNEQFF | TGTGCCAGCAGCCAAGATTGGGACAATGAGCAGTTCTTC
NA | NA | TRBJ2-1 | TRBV7-6 | CASSLPAGMGLNEQFF | TGTGCCAGCAGCCTACCCGCGGGGATGGGACTGAATGAGCAGTTCTTC
TRBD1 | few | TRBJ2-3 | TRBV4-2 | CASSQDGTGVIDTQYF | TGTGCCAGCAGCCAAGACGGGACAGGGGTGATAGATACGCAGTATTTT
NA | few | TRBJ2-1 | TRBV4-3 | CASSHPVTAEYNEQFF | TGCGCCAGCAGCCACCCGGTCACAGCTGAATACAATGAGCAGTTCTTC
TRBD2 | few | TRBJ2-3 | TRBV7-6 | CASSPEAGGVDTQYF | TGTGCCAGCAGCCCAGAGGCGGGAGGGGTAGATACGCAGTATTTT
TRBD2 | NA | TRBJ2-1 | TRBV5-1 | CASSLVLGGSPYNEQFF | TGCGCCAGCAGCTTGGTGTTAGGCGGGAGTCCCTACAATGAGCAGTTCTTC
NA | NA | TRBJ2-1 | TRBV20-1 | CSALAPEQFF | TGCAGTGCCCTAGCCCCTGAGCAGTTCTTC
NA | few | TRBJ1-2 | TRBV6-1 | CASSEVAPAQGYTF | TGTGCCAGCAGTGAAGTAGCGCCAGCTCAGGGCTACACCTTC
NA | NA | TRBJ1-2 | TRBV27 | CASRSGFDGYGYTF | TGTGCCAGCAGATCGGGGTTCGACGGCTATGGCTACACCTTC
NA | NA | TRBJ1-1 | TRBV14 | CASSPPRGMNTEAFF | TGTGCCAGCAGCCCGCCGCGGGGGATGAACACTGAAGCTTTCTTT
NA | NA | TRBJ1-1 | TRBV11-2 | CASSFGLTNTEAFF | TGTGCCAGCAGCTTCGGGTTGACAAACACTGAAGCTTTCTTT
NA | few | TRBJ1-2 | TRBV7-9 | CASSLLGATYGYTF | TGTGCCAGCAGCCTGCTAGGCGCCACGTATGGCTACACCTTC
NA | NA | TRBJ2-2 | TRBV6-1 | CASSERRLVGGELFF | TGTGCCAGCAGTGAGAGGAGGCTGGTGGGCGGGGAGCTGTTTTTT
NA | NA | TRBJ2-5 | TRBV7-9 | CASSPLAFGHQETQYF | TGTGCCAGCAGCCCGCTAGCCTTTGGGCACCAAGAGACCCAGTACTTC
NA | few | TRBJ2-2 | TRBV7-9 | CASSPRPGRNTGELFF | TGTGCCAGCAGCCCCCGCCCTGGTCGGAACACCGGGGAGCTGTTTTTT
NA | NA | TRBJ2-1 | TRBV6-1 | CASSEAGNFGGMRYNEQFF | TGTGCCAGCAGTGAAGCGGGGAATTTCGGGGGAATGCGCTACAATGAGCAGTTCTTC
TRBD1 | NA | TRBJ1-6 | TRBV5-1 | CASSPTGQVNNSPLHF | TGCGCCAGCAGCCCGACAGGACAGGTGAATAATTCACCCCTCCACTTT
NA | few | TRBJ2-2 | TRBV5-6 | CASSLLSPGGTNTGELFF | TGTGCCAGCAGCTTGTTATCTCCAGGGGGGACGAACACCGGGGAGCTGTTTTTT
NA | NA | TRBJ2-5 | TRBV12-3/TRBV12-4 | CASSLALGAMETQYF | TGTGCCAGCAGTTTAGCTCTGGGGGCTATGGAGACCCAGTACTTC
NA | NA | TRBJ2-7 | TRBV27 | CASSFSGPYEQYF | TGTGCCAGCAGTTTTAGCGGCCCCTACGAGCAGTACTTC
NA | NA | TRBJ2-7 | TRBV20-1 | CSADGGVPSYEQYF | TGCAGTGCTGACGGTGGAGTTCCGAGCTACGAGCAGTACTTC
NA | few | TRBJ2-3 | TRBV11-2 | CASSLEGGLGADTQYF | TGTGCCAGCAGCTTAGAGGGGGGCCTCGGCGCAGATACGCAGTATTTT